This T cell receptor (beta chain) was captured by sequencing in a study of blood T cell repertoires in COVID-19. Study context: Sites in the United States, Italy and Spain provided acute and convalescent COVID-19 samples. From T cells, B-cell-depleted T cells, or PBMCs came the material, which was cDNA or gDNA.

CDR1 and CDR2 from the germline V gene are SGHVS and FQNEAQ. This CDR3 has 16 amino acids. V lost 5 bases, J lost 1 base, and 5 bases stayed unmatched. Source study methods: Reference gene primer amplification gave nucleated cell count estimates. The method was immunoSEQ multiplex PCR; TCRdb's version includes in-frame clones alone and lacks a portion of them. V and J calls and clone size are as listed in that table; D and trimming were resolved from the DNA. Here the sample spans around 58,000 clones, roughly 85% being singletons. The sequenced material came from peripheral blood. V usage is TRBV7-8 and J usage is TRBJ2-2, with TRBD1 matching 9 bases. The clonotype comes from a human donor in a cohort sampled during active COVID-19. The CDR3 sequence: CASSPTDRGNTGELFF. CDR3 nucleotide sequence: TGTGCCAGCAGCCCCACGGACAGGGGGAACACCGGGGAGCTGTTTTTT.